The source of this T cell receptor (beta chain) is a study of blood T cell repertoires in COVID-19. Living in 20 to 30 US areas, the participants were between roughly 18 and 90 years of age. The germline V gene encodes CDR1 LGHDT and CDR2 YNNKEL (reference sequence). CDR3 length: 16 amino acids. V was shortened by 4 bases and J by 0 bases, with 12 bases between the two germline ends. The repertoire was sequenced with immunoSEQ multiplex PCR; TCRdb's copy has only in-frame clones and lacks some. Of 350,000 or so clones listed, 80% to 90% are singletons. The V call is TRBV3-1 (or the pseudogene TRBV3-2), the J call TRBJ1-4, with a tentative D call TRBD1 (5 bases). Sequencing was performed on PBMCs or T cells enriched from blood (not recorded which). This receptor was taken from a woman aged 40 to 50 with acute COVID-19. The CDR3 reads CASSPGTTATNEKLFF. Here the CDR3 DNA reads TGTGCCAGCAGCCCAGGGACTACTGCAACTAATGAAAAACTGTTTTTT.